The clone carrying this T cell receptor (beta chain) was counted a single time. The antigen is unknown. The V and J ends lost 4 bases and 8 bases respectively, with 17 bases between them. Germline V gene lookup returns CDR1 SGHTA and CDR2 FQGNSA. CDR3 length: 14 amino acids. Treatment: roughly nine-day PBMC culture with coronavirus spike peptide pools or control peptides (ViraFEST assay). Negative-selection isolation of CD4+ T cells was performed after roughly 11 days of culture. These data belong to a study of vaccination and CD4 T cells after COVID-19. Sequencing of DNA taken from cultured CD4+ T cells relied on the Oncomine TCR Beta short-read assay. TCRdb reanalysed the PCR reads using MiXCR and keeps one entry per CDR3 protein. The sample yields approximately 16,000 distinct CDR3 sequences, approximately 57% seen once.

This receptor was identified in a human donor who had recovered from COVID-19. The rearrangement joins TRBV7-2 to TRBJ1-1; D remains ambiguous. Sequencing used CD4+ T cells from blood, cultured in vitro. The CDR3 protein is CASSSIGSVAEAFF. In DNA form, the CDR3 reads TGTGCCAGCAGCTCGATTGGTTCGGTAGCGGAAGCTTTCTTT.